A selection of T cell receptor gamma chains follows, all from one sample in a study of human gamma delta and Vdelta1 T cells. TCRdb re-identified clones in the PCR reads via CATT. The table shows approximately 250 gamma-chain clones, with 10% to 14% occurring only once. The sample consisted of Vdelta1 gamma-delta T cells from blood. The receptors were gathered from a human donor in good health. CDR3s include the opening cysteine and the closing phenylalanine or tryptophan. The order of the fields is J gene, V gene, clone size, CDR3 DNA, CDR3 protein. Only some rows state a clone size, as once, few, many or a class for expanded clones.

TRGJ1/TRGJ2 TRGV5 large TGTGCCACCTGGGACACGCCCCAAGGGGTATATAAGAAACTCTTT CATWDTPQGVYKKLF
TRGJP1 TRGV8 large TGTGCCACCTGGGATGGGAAACCCTATACCACTGGTTGGTTCAAGATATTT CATWDGKPYTTGWFKIF
TRGJ1/TRGJ2 TRGV3 large TGTGCCACCTGGGACTGGAATTATTATAAGAAACTCTTT CATWDWNYYKKLF
TRGJ1/TRGJ2 TRGV3 few TGTGCCACCTGGGACAGGCCCGGTTATTATAAGAAACTCTTT CATWDRPGYYKKLF
TRGJ1/TRGJ2 TRGV4 hyperexpanded TGTGCCACCTGGGATGCGCTGGATTATTATAAGAAACTCTTT CATWDALDYYKKLF
TRGJ1/TRGJ2 TRGV8 large TGTGCCACCTGGGCCGGGGGAAAGAAACTCTTT CATWAGGKKLF
TRGJP1 TRGV8 hyperexpanded TGTGCCACCTGGGATGGTTGGTTCAAGATATTT CATWDGWFKIF
TRGJ1/TRGJ2 TRGV3 large TGTGCCACCTGGGCCTGGAATTATTATAAGAAACTCTTT CATWAWNYYKKLF
TRGJ1/TRGJ2 TRGV2 once TGTGCCACCTGGGACGTGTTTTGGGGGAAACTCTTT CATWDVFWGKLF
TRGJP2 TRGV2 large TGTGCCACCTGGGACGGGCCAGTTTGGATCAAGACGTTT CATWDGPVWIKTF
TRGJ1/TRGJ2 TRGV9 large TGTGCCTTGTGGGAGGTGCTCCGGGAGAAACTCTTT CALWEVLREKLF
TRGJ1/TRGJ2 TRGV4 few TGTGCCACCTGGGATGCCCCCACTTATTATAAGAAACTCTTT CATWDAPTYYKKLF
TRGJP2 TRGV3 large TGTGCCACCTGGGACCCGATCGGTGATTGGATCAAGACGTTT CATWDPIGDWIKTF
TRGJP2 TRGV3 large TGTGCCACCTGGGACAGGCCTCATGGTAGTAGTGATTGGATCAAGACGTTT CATWDRPHGSSDWIKTF
TRGJ1/TRGJ2 TRGV5 hyperexpanded TGTGCCACCTGGTCCGAAGGGTATAAGAAACTCTTT CATWSEGYKKLF
TRGJ1/TRGJ2 TRGV9 few TGTGCCTTGTGGGAGGTGCAATATAAGAAACTCTTT CALWEVQYKKLF
TRGJ1/TRGJ2 TRGV4 few TGTGCCACCTGGGATGGCGCTTATTATAAGAAACTCTTT CATWDGAYYKKLF
TRGJ1/TRGJ2 TRGV4 NA TGTGCCACCTGGAAATGGGGATCGGATTATTATAAGAAACTCTTT CATWKWGSDYYKKLF
TRGJ1/TRGJ2 TRGV9 large TGTGCCTTGTGGGAGGTGCGTAATTATTATAAGAAACTCTTT CALWEVRNYYKKLF
TRGJP2 TRGV5 hyperexpanded TGTGCCACCTGGGACAGGCGGGATGATTGGATCAAGACGTTT CATWDRRDDWIKTF
TRGJ1/TRGJ2 TRGV9 large TGTGCCTTGTGGGAGGTGCTTTATTATAAGAAACTCTTT CALWEVLYYKKLF
TRGJP1 TRGV10 large TGTGCTGCCGGATCGTGTACTGGTTGGTTCAAGATATTT CAAGSCTGWFKIF
TRGJ1/TRGJ2 TRGV3 few TGTGCCACCTGGGACAGGCCGGTCGGTTTCTATTATAAGAAACTCTTT CATWDRPVGFYYKKLF
TRGJ1/TRGJ2 TRGV8 large TGTGCCACCTGGGATTCGGATTATAAGAAACTCTTT CATWDSDYKKLF
TRGJ1/TRGJ2 TRGV8 NA TGTGCCACCTGGGATAGAACTTATTATAAGAAACTCTTT CATWDRTYYKKLF
TRGJP2 TRGV8 large TGTGCCACCTGGGAGGCCCCTGATTGGATCAAGACGTTT CATWEAPDWIKTF
TRGJP1 TRGV10 few TGTGCTGCGTGGGATTTGGGCACTGGTTGGTTCAAGATATTT CAAWDLGTGWFKIF
TRGJ1/TRGJ2 TRGV9 large TGTGCCTTGTGGGAGGTGATCAATTATAAGAAACTCTTT CALWEVINYKKLF
TRGJP1 TRGV8 NA TGTGCCACCTGGGCACCCGGTTGGTTCAAGATATTT CATWAPGWFKIF
TRGJP1 TRGV3 few TGTGCCACCTGGGACGGGGCCACTGGTTGGTTCAAGATATTT CATWDGATGWFKIF
TRGJ1/TRGJ2 TRGV2 few TGTGCCACCTGGGACGGGTATTATTATAAGAAACTCTTT CATWDGYYYKKLF
TRGJP2 TRGV10 NA TGTGCTGCGTGGGAGGGACTTAGTGATTGGATCAAGACGTTT CAAWEGLSDWIKTF
TRGJ1/TRGJ2 TRGV8 large TGTGCCACCTGGGAGCAACCGATAGGGAAACTCTTT CATWEQPIGKLF
TRGJP2 TRGV3 NA TGTGCCACCTGGCGGGGCGGGGGTAGTGATTGGATCAAGACGTTT CATWRGGGSDWIKTF
TRGJ1/TRGJ2 TRGV9 NA TGTGCCTTGTGGGAGTGGGAGAGTTTGATTTATAAGAAACTCTTT CALWEWESLIYKKLF
TRGJ1/TRGJ2 TRGV9 large TGTGCCTTGTGGGAGGTGCTCGGGTATTATAAGAAACTCTTT CALWEVLGYYKKLF
TRGJ1/TRGJ2 TRGV9 hyperexpanded TGTGCCTTGTGGGAGACCGACCGATTATATTATAAGAAACTCTTT CALWETDRLYYKKLF